This passage covers 2 T cell receptor beta chains from one sample sequenced in a study of blood T cell repertoires in COVID-19. TCRdb keeps only in-frame clones here, not all; method: immunoSEQ multiplex PCR. This table has 160,000 or so clones, around 90% appearing once. The sequencing input was peripheral blood. These receptors originate from a man aged 60 to 69 with acute or convalescent COVID-19.

The chain employs TRBV7-2 and TRBJ2-3; D gene ambiguous. Looked up from germline, CDR1 is SGHTA and CDR2 is FQGNSA. The CDR3 consists of 17 residues. V was pared by 1 base and J by 2 bases, with 16 bases between. Written as DNA, the CDR3 is TGTGCCAGCAGCTTAGGATCCCAGTCCATCCCCACAGATACGCAGTATTTT. It translates to CASSLGSQSIPTDTQYF.

The chain employs TRBV7-9 and TRBJ1-4; D is unclear. V lost 8 bases and J 3 bases, leaving 16 bases between the germline ends. The CDR3 is 15 amino acids. Germline CDR1 SEHNR, CDR2 FQNEAQ (reference sequence). This chain's CDR3 is CASGNPDSPNEKLFF. The CDR3 DNA sequence: TGTGCCAGCGGTAATCCAGACTCCCCTAATGAAAAACTGTTTTTT.